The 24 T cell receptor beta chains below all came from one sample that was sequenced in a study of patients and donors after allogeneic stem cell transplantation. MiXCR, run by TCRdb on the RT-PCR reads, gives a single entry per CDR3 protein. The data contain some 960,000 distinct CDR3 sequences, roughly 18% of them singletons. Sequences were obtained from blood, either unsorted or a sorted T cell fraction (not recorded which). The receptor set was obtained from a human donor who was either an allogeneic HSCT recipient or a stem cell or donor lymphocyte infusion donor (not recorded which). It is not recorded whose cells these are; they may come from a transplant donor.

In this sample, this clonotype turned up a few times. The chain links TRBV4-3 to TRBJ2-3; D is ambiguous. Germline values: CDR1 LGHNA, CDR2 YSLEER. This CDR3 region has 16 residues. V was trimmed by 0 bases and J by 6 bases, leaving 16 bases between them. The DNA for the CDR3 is TGCGCCAGCAGCCAAGAGACCAAAAGGGTCGCGGATACGCAGTATTTT. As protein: CASSQETKRVADTQYF.

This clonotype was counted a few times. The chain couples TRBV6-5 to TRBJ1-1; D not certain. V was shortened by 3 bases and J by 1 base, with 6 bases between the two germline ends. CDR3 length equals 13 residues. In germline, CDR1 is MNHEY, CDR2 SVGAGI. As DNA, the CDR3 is TGTGCCAGCAGTTATACCCCGAACACTGAAGCTTTCTTT. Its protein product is CASSYTPNTEAFF.

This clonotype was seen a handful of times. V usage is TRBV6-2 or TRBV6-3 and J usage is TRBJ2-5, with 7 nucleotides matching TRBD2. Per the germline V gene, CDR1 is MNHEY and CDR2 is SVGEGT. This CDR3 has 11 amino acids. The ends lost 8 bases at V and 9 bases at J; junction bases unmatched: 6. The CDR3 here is CASSPRGAQYF. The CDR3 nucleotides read TGTGCCAGCTCCCCCCGGGGGGCCCAGTACTTC.

CDR3 coding DNA: TGTGCCAGCAGTTACTCGCTCGGGGTGAACACTGAAGCTTTCTTT. Translated, it gives CASSYSLGVNTEAFF. The chain uses TRBV6-5 and TRBJ1-1; D remains ambiguous. Germline V gives CDR1 MNHEY, CDR2 SVGAGI. The CDR3 spans 15 residues. Deletions cut 0 bases from V and 0 bases from J, with 8 bases between.

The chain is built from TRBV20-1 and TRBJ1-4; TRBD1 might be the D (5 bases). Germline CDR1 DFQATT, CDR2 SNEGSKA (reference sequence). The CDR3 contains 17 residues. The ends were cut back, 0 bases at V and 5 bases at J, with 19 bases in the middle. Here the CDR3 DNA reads TGCAGTGCTAGAGATATCTTGGCGGACACGCGCAATGAAAAACTGTTTTTT. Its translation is CSARDILADTRNEKLFF.

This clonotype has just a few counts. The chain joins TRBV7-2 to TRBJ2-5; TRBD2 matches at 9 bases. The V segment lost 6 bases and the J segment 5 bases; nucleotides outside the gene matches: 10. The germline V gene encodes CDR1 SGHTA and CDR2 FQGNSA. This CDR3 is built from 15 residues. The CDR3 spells CASRPSGVVGETQYF. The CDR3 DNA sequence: TGTGCCAGCAGACCTAGCGGGGTGGTAGGTGAGACCCAGTACTTC.

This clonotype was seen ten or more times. This chain's CDR3 is CASSFPRGRYEQYF. The CDR3 DNA follows: TGTGCCAGCAGTTTCCCCAGGGGACGCTACGAGCAGTACTTC. This chain links TRBV12-3 or TRBV12-4 with TRBJ2-7, with D perhaps matching TRBD1 (6 bases). Trimming removed 3 bases at V and 3 bases at J, with 12 bases between. This CDR3 comprises 14 residues.

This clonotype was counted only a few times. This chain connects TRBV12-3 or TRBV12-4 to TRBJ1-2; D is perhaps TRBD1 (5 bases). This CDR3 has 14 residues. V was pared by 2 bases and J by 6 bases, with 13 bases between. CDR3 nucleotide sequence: TGTGCCAGCAGTTTACGTCAGGGCCTTGATGGCTACACCTTC. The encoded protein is CASSLRQGLDGYTF.

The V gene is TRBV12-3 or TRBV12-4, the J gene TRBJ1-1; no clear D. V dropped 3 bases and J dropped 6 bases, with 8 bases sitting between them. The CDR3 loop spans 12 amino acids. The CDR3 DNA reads TGTGCCAGCAGTTTTAATAAGGCTGAAGCTTTCTTT. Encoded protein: CASSFNKAEAFF.

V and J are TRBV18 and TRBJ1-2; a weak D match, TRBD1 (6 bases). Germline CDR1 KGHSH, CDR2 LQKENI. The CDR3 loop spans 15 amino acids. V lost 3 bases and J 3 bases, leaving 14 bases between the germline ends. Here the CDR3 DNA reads TGTGCCAGCTCACCGCTCAGGGGACCGCACTATGGCTACACCTTC. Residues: CASSPLRGPHYGYTF.

The CDR3 reads CASSVRGRNMENTEAFF. In DNA, the CDR3 is TGTGCCAGCAGCGTTAGGGGGCGGAATATGGAGAACACTGAAGCTTTCTTT. The V gene is TRBV7-8, the J gene TRBJ1-1, with 7 bases lining up with TRBD1. The germline CDR1 and CDR2 sequences are SGHVS and FQNEAQ. With 5 bases clipped from V and 1 base from J, the junction kept 13 bases outside the gene matches. The CDR3 contains 17 residues.

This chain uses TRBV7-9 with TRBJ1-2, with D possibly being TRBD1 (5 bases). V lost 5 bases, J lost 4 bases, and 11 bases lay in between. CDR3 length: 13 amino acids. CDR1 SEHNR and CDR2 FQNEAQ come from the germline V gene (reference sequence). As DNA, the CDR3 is TGTGCCAGCAGCCGACAGAGCTTCTATGGCTACACCTTC. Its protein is CASSRQSFYGYTF.

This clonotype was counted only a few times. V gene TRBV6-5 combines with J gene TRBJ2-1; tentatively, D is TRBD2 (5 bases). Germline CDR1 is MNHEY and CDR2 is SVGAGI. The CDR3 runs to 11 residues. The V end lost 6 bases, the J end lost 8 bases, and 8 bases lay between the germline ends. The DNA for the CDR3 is TGTGCCAGCAGACTAGTCCATGAGCAGTTCTTC. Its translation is CASRLVHEQFF.

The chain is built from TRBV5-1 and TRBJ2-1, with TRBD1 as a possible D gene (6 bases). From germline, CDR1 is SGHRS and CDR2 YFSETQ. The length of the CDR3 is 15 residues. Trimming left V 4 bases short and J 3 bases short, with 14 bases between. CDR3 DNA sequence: TGCGCCAGCAGCCAGGGACACGAGAGCTACAATGAGCAGTTCTTC. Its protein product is CASSQGHESYNEQFF.

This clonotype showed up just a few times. CDR3 nucleotide sequence: TGTGCCAGCGCCTCCCAGGTACAGAGTCGGGGCTACACCTTC. Amino acids: CASASQVQSRGYTF. The V gene is TRBV12-3 or TRBV12-4, the J gene TRBJ1-2, with D unresolved. There are 14 residues in the CDR3. Trimming took off 8 bases at V and 8 bases at J, with 21 bases between the two ends.

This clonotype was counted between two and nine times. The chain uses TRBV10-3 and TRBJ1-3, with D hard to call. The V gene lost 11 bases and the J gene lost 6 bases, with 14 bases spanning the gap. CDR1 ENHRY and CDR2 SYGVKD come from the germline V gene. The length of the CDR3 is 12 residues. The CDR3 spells CAGEFAENTIYF. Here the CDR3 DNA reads TGTGCCGGGGAATTTGCGGAAAACACCATATATTTT.

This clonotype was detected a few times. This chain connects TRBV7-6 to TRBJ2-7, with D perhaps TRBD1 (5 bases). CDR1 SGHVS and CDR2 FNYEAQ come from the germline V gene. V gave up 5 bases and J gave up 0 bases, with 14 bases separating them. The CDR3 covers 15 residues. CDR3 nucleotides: TGTGCCAGCAGCCCTCGCTACAGGAGCTCCTACGAGCAGTACTTC. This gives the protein CASSPRYRSSYEQYF. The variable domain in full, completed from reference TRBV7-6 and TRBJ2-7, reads GAGVSQSPRYKVTKRGQDVALRCDPISGHVSLYWYRQALGQGPEFLTYFNYEAQQDKSGLPNDRFSAERPEGSISTLTIQRTEQRDSAMYRCASSPRYRSSYEQYFGPGTRLTVT.

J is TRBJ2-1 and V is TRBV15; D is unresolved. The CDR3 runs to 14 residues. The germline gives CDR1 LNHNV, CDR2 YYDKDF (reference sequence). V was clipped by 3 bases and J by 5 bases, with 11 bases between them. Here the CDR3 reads CATSSSNRDNEQFF. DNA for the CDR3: TGTGCCACCAGCAGCTCCAACAGAGACAATGAGCAGTTCTTC.

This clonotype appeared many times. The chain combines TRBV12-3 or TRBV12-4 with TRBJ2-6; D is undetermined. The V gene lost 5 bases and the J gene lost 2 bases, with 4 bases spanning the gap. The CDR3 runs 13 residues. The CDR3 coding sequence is TGTGCCAGCAGTATCCCTGGGGCCAACGTCCTGACTTTC. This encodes CASSIPGANVLTF.

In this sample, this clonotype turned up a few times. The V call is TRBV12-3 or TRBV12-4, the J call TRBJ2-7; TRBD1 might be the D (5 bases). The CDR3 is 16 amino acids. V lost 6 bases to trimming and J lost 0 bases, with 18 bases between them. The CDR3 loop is CASSPSVGRSSYEQYF. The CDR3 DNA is TGTGCCAGCAGCCCCTCGGTGGGGCGGAGCTCCTACGAGCAGTACTTC.

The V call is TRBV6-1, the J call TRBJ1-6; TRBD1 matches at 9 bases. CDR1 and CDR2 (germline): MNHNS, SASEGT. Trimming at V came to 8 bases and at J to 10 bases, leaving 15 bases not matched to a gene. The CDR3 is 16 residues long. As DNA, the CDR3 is TGTGCCAGCCGCGGGTCCGGGACAGGGTTATCCTCACCCCTCCACTTT. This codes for CASRGSGTGLSSPLHF.

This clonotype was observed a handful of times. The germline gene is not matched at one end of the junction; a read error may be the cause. The CDR3 nucleotides read TGTGCCAGCACTTACGGGGGGTTAGCGGGGCCTACCAGCTCCTACAATGAGCAGTTCTTC. Translating it yields CASTYGGLAGPTSSYNEQFF. The J gene is TRBJ2-1, the V gene TRBV6-2 or TRBV6-3, with 8 nucleotides matching TRBD2. Looked up from germline, CDR1 is MNHEY and CDR2 is SVGEGT. The CDR3 extends over 20 amino acids.

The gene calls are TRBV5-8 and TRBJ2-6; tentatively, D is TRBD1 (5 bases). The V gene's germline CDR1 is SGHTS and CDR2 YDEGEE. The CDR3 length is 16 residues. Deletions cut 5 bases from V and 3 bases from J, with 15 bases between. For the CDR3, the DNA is TGTGCCAGCAGGAGACAGATCCACGGTGGGGCCAACGTCCTGACTTTC. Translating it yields CASRRQIHGGANVLTF.

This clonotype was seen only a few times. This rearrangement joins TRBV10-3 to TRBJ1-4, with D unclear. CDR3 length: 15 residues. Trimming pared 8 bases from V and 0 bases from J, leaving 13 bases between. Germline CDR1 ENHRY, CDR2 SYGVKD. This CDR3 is CAIRPELSTNEKLFF. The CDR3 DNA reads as TGTGCCATCCGGCCGGAACTATCAACTAATGAAAAACTGTTTTTT.